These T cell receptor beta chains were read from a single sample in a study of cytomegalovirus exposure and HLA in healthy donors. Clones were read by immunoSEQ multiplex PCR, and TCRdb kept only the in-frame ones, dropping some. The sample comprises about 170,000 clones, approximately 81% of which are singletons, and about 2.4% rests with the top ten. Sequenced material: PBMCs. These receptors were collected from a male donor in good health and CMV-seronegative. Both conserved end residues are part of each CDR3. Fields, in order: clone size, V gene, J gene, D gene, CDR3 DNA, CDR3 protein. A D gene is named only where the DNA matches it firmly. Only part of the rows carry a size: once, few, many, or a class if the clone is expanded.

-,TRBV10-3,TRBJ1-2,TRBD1,TGTGCCATCAGTGCCGACAGGGCCCCCTATGGCTACACCTTC,CAISADRAPYGYTF
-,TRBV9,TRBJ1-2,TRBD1,TGTGCCAGCAGCAACGGACAGGACACGAGAGGCTACACCTTC,CASSNGQDTRGYTF
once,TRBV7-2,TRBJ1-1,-,TGTGCCAGCAGCCCCCTGGTGCGGAACACTGAAGCTTTCTTT,CASSPLVRNTEAFF
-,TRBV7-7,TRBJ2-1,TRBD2,TGTGCTAGCAGCTTAGCCGGGACTAGCGACAATGAGCAGTTCTTC,CASSLAGTSDNEQFF
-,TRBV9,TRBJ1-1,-,TGTGCCAGCAGCGTGCGAGGGGAGGGGGTCACTGAAGCTTTCTTT,CASSVRGEGVTEAFF
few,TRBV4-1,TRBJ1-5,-,TGCGCCAGCAGCCTGGTGGCAGGGGGCAATCAGCCCCAGCATTTT,CASSLVAGGNQPQHF
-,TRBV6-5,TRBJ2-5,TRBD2,TGTGCCAGCAGTTACGGGGCGGGAGTCGGGGAAGAGACCCAGTACTTC,CASSYGAGVGEETQYF
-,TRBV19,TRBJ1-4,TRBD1,TGTGCCAGTAGTGGCTCCTTTGGGACAGCAACTAATGAAAAACTGTTTTTT,CASSGSFGTATNEKLFF
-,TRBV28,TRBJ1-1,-,TGTGCCAGCATTTCGGGGTCTGAAGCTTTCTTT,CASISGSEAFF
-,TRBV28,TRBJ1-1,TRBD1,TGTGCCAGCAGTTCGGGACAGGGGGTCCAGGGCACTGAAGCTTTCTTT,CASSSGQGVQGTEAFF
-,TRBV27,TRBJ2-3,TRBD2,TGTGCCAGCAGTCCCCAACTAGCGGGGAGCACAGATACGCAGTATTTT,CASSPQLAGSTDTQYF
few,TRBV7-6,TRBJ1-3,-,TGTGCCAGCAGTCCAGGCTCCGGAAACACCATATATTTT,CASSPGSGNTIYF
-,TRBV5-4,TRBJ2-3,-,TGTGCCAGCAGCGAATCCCCTAGCAGCACAGATACGCAGTATTTT,CASSESPSSTDTQYF
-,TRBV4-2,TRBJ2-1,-,TGTGCCAGCAGCCAAGAACTACCTGGCGGGACCCGTAAGAGCGAGCAGTTCTTC,CASSQELPGGTRKSEQFF
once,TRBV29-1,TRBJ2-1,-,TGCAGCGGGGGCCCGCGCGGGATCTACAATGAGCAGTTCTTC,CSGGPRGIYNEQFF
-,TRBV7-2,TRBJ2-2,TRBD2,TGTGCCAGCAGCTTAGTAGCGGGGGGGGCCGGGGAGCTGTTTTTT,CASSLVAGGAGELFF
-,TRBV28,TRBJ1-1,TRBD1,TGTGCCAGCAGTTTCGCAGCCGGGACAGTGAACACTGAAGCTTTCTTT,CASSFAAGTVNTEAFF
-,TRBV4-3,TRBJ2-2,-,TGCGCCAGCAGCCAAGATCCAGGTTCGAACACCGGGGAGCTGTTTTTT,CASSQDPGSNTGELFF
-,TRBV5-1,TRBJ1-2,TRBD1,TGCGCCAGCAGCTTAGGGGGCGACTATGGCTACACCTTC,CASSLGGDYGYTF
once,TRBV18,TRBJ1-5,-,TGTGCCAGCTCACCAACTCCGACAGGAAATAATCAGCCCCAGCATTTT,CASSPTPTGNNQPQHF
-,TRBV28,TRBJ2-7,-,TGTGCCAGCACGGGGGACAGCGTATCCTACGAGCAGTACTTC,CASTGDSVSYEQYF
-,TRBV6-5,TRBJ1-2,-,TGTGCCAGCAGCTGGATCGGCGGCTACCCCTTC,CASSWIGGYPF
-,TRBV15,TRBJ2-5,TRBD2,TGTGCCACCAGCAGAGGGGGGACTAGCGGGAGTGAGACCCAGTACTTC,CATSRGGTSGSETQYF
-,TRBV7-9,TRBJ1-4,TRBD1,TGTGCCAGCAGCTTAGGGGGACAGTCCCGGGGTACGGAAAAACTGTTTTTT,CASSLGGQSRGTEKLFF
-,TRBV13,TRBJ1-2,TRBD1,TGTGCCAGCAGCTTGCGGACGCGACAGGGGGCGCTTCTCTATGGCTACACCTTC,CASSLRTRQGALLYGYTF
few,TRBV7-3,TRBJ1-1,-,TGTGCCAGCAGCTTAATCGGTGGGAGGACTGAAGCTTTCTTT,CASSLIGGRTEAFF
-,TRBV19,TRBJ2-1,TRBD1,TGTGCCAGTAGTATAGCAGGGGGTGAGCAGTTCTTC,CASSIAGGEQFF
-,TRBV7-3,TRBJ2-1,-,TGTGCCAGCAGCTTAAGGGCTATAAACTCCTACAATGAGCAGTTCTTC,CASSLRAINSYNEQFF
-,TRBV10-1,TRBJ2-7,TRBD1,TGCGCCAGCAGGGAGCCGGGACAGGGGTTCTACGAGCAGTACTTC,CASREPGQGFYEQYF
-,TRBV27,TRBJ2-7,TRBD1,TGTGCCAGCAGACCCGGACAGGTAGCCTACGAGCAGTACTTC,CASRPGQVAYEQYF
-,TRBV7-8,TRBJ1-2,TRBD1,TGTGCCAGCAGCTTAGCCCAACAGGGGGCGGCGAACTATGGCTACACCTTC,CASSLAQQGAANYGYTF
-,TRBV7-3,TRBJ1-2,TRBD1,TGTGCCAGCAGCTTTGGACAGGGGGTAGATGGCTACACCTTC,CASSFGQGVDGYTF
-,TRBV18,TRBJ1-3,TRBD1,TGTGCCAGCTCACCAGGGGACAGCGCTGGAAACACCATATATTTT,CASSPGDSAGNTIYF
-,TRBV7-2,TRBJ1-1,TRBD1,TGTGCCAGCAGCGAGACAGGGGCGCTTCTAGATGGAGCTTTCTTT,CASSETGALLDGAFF
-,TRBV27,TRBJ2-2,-,TGTGCCAGCAGTCAGTCCCGCCCATGGACTCTGCTCACCGGGGAGCTGTTTTTT,CASSQSRPWTLLTGELFF
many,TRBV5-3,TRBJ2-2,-,TGTGCCAGAAGCTTGGGAGGCAGGGGGGCCGGGGAGCTGTTTTTT,CARSLGGRGAGELFF
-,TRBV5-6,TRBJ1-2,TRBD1,TGTGCCAGCAGCTTCATACGGACAGGGAACAACTATGGCTACACCTTC,CASSFIRTGNNYGYTF
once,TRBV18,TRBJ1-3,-,TGTGCCAGCTCACCAGGGCCGCCGAGCTCTGGAAACACCATATATTTT,CASSPGPPSSGNTIYF
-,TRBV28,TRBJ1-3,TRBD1,TGTGCCAGCAGTAACCCAGGACAGGGCGTTTCTGGAAACACCATATATTTT,CASSNPGQGVSGNTIYF
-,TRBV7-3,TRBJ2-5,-,TGTGCCAGCAGCCCAGATCGGGGACATGGGGAGACCCAGTACTTC,CASSPDRGHGETQYF
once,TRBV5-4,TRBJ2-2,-,TGTGCCAGCAGATTAGGACAGAAACACGGCGGGGAGCTGTTTTTT,CASRLGQKHGGELFF
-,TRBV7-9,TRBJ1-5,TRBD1,TGTGCCAGCAGCCCGTTGACAGGGAACAATCAGCCCCAGCATTTT,CASSPLTGNNQPQHF
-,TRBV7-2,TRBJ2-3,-,TGTGCCAGCAGCATCTCTACAGGGTCCAGCACAGATACGCAGTATTTT,CASSISTGSSTDTQYF
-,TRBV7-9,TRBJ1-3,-,TGTGCCAGCAGCTTTTACAGGAGCTCTGGAAACACCATATATTTT,CASSFYRSSGNTIYF
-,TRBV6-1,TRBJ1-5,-,TGTGCCAGCAGTGAAGGAGGAGGAAGGAAGTATCAGCCCCAGCATTTT,CASSEGGGRKYQPQHF
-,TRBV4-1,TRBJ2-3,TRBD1,TGCGCCAGCAGCCAGGACTTGACGACAGGGTCTAGCACAGATACGCAGTATTTT,CASSQDLTTGSSTDTQYF
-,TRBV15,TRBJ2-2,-,TGTGCCACCAGCGCAGGGCTAGCGTTGAACACCGGGGAGCTGTTTTTT,CATSAGLALNTGELFF
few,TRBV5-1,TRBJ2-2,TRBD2,TGCGCCAGCAGCCAACTTGGGACTAGCGGGAACGGGGAGCTGTTTTTT,CASSQLGTSGNGELFF
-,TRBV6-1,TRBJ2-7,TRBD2,TGTGCCAGCAGTAGGCTTCTCGGGAGGGCTTACGAGCAGTACTTC,CASSRLLGRAYEQYF
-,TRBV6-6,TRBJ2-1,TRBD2,TGTGCCAGCAGTCAGGGACGGGAGGGCCCCTACAATGAGCAGTTCTTC,CASSQGREGPYNEQFF
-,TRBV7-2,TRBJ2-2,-,TGTGCCAGCAGCCTCACCCGGGGGTGGGACACCGGGGAGCTGTTTTTT,CASSLTRGWDTGELFF
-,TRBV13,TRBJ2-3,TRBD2,TGTGCCAGCAGCTTAAGGGCCGGGACTAGCGCGCGTACGCAGTATTTT,CASSLRAGTSARTQYF
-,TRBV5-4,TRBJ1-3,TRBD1,TGTGCCAGCAGCTTGGAAAAGGCAGGGGGCGGTGGAAACACCATATATTTT,CASSLEKAGGGGNTIYF
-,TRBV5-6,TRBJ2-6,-,TGTGCCAGCATTCCTATCGCTTCCTCTGGGGCCAACGTCCTGACTTTC,CASIPIASSGANVLTF
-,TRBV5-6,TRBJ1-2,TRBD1,TGTGCCAGCAGCTTAGGGGGCCCTCCTCTAGGTGGCTACACCTTC,CASSLGGPPLGGYTF
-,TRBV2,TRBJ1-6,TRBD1,TGTGCCAGCAGGGGACAGTTTAATTCACCCCTCCACTTT,CASRGQFNSPLHF
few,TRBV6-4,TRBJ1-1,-,TGTGCCAGCAGCTACGAGCTGAACACTGAAGCTTTCTTT,CASSYELNTEAFF
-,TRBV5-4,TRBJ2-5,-,TGTGCCAGCAGCCAGGGGATTCAAGAGACCCAGTACTTC,CASSQGIQETQYF
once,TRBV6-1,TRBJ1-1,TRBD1,TGTGCCAGCAGTTCCCCGGGACAGAAAGAAGCTTTCTTT,CASSSPGQKEAFF
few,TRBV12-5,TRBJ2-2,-,TGTGCTAGTGGTAATAGGGGCGGGGAGCTGTTTTTT,CASGNRGGELFF